These 10 T cell receptor beta chains were all obtained from the same sample, sequenced in a study of tumor and adjacent non-tumor tissue in lung cancer. The template was RNA from unsorted bulk tissue. More than 3 cm separated this lung sample from the edge of the tumor. TCRbeta libraries were built with three rounds of nested PCR, modified from ARM-PCR. TCRdb reprocessed the multiplex PCR reads via MiXCR and lists one record per CDR3 protein. In the table there are fewer than 45,000 distinct CDR3 sequences, roughly 60% of which are singletons. The sample taken for sequencing was distant non-tumor lung tissue. Every receptor here comes from a woman between 40 and 55 years old with non-small cell lung cancer.

About this clonotype: No conserved phenylalanine or tryptophan is present at the end of the CDR3, so a read error is the likely explanation. The genes are TRBV12-3 or TRBV12-4 and TRBJ1-2; D is unclear. The CDR3 runs to 15 residues. The CDR3 sequence is CASITMVTVNYGYTS. The CDR3, as DNA: TGTGCTAGCATCACTATGGTTACAGTTAACTATGGCTACACCTCC.

Comment on this clonotype: Likely a read error: the CDR3 ends without its conserved phenylalanine or tryptophan. This chain links TRBV11-2 with TRBJ1-1; D not resolved. CDR1 SGHAT and CDR2 FQNNGV come from the germline V gene. The CDR3 is 13 residues long. In DNA, the CDR3 is TGTGCCAGCAGCTTATCCCCGAACACTGAGGCTTTCTCT. It translates to CASSLSPNTEAFS.

In its sample, this clonotype was seen many times. This chain links TRBV20-1 with TRBJ2-1, with a tentative D call TRBD1 (6 bases). The CDR3 runs to 17 residues. Germline CDR1 and CDR2: DFQATT and SNEGSKA (reference sequence). V was shortened by 0 bases and J by 4 bases, with 19 bases between the two germline ends. The CDR3 spells CSARDLSGHLTYNEQFF. CDR3 DNA sequence: TGCAGTGCTAGAGATCTTTCGGGACACCTTACTTACAATGAGCAGTTCTTC.

This clonotype has ten or more counts. This chain connects TRBV6-2 or TRBV6-3 to TRBJ1-2; TRBD1 aligns across 7 bases. The germline gives CDR1 MNHEY, CDR2 SVGEGT. With 6 bases clipped from V and 2 bases from J, the junction kept 12 bases outside the gene matches. The CDR3 totals 16 residues. CDR3 bases: TGTGCCAGCAGACCGACATTAACAGGGGTCAACTATGGCTACACCTTC. Translating gives CASRPTLTGVNYGYTF.

This clonotype was seen just once. The junction shows a germline mismatch at one end, possibly a read error. This chain joins TRBV11-2 and TRBJ2-6, with a possible D match to TRBD1 (6 bases). CDR3 length: 16 residues. Germline CDR1 is SGHAT and CDR2 is FQNNGV. In DNA, the CDR3 is TGTGCCAGCAGCTGGTCATACCTCTCAGGGGCCAACGCCCTGACTTTC. Translated: CASSWSYLSGANALTF. Complete variable domain (other parts from reference TRBV11-2 and TRBJ2-6): EAGVAQSPRYKIIEKRQSVAFWCNPISGHATLYWYQQILGQGPKLLIQFQNNGVVDDSQLPKDRFSAERLKGVDSTLKIQPAKLEDSAVYLCASSWSYLSGANALTFGAGSRLTVL.

Comments on this clonotype: One base away lies a much larger clone, so this may be a sequencing read error. This chain joins TRBV20-1 and TRBJ1-5, with D uncertain. Trimming cost V 3 bases and J 1 base, with 4 bases left between them. CDR1 and CDR2 (germline): DFQATT, SNEGSKA (reference sequence). The CDR3 has 12 residues. CDR3 sequence reads: CSARGSNQPQHF. The DNA of the CDR3 is TGCAGTGCTAGGGGAAGCAATCAGCCCCAGCATTTT.

Of note for this clonotype: One junction end does not reproduce the germline sequence, and a read error may be involved. The chain recombines TRBV29-1 with TRBJ2-1; maybe TRBD2 (7 bases). CDR3 size: 14 residues. Germline values: CDR1 SQVTM, CDR2 ANQGSEA. The CDR3 nucleotides read TGCAGCGGGCAGGGGTGGCGGGGGTTCGGTGAGCACTTCTTC. It specifies CSGQGWRGFGEHFF.

This clonotype was detected only a few times. A much larger clone differs from this one at a single base, so this may be a read error. CDR3 nucleotide sequence: TGCGCCGGCAGCATTGGCGACTTGGGCTTGGGTGAGCAGTTCTTC. The encoded protein is CAGSIGDLGLGEQFF. The gene calls are TRBV5-1 and TRBJ2-1; D remains unclear. The germline V gene has CDR1 SGHRS and CDR2 YFSETQ. This CDR3 has 15 amino acids.

This clonotype was counted many times. The V call is TRBV6-2 or TRBV6-3, the J call TRBJ2-1; 11 nucleotides line up with TRBD2. Per germline, CDR1 MNHEY and CDR2 SVGEGT. CDR3 length: 16 amino acids. V dropped 6 bases and J dropped 5; count of bases not matched to a gene: 9. CDR3: CASRPLLAGDHNEQFF. The DNA for the CDR3 is TGTGCCAGCAGACCCCTACTAGCGGGGGATCACAATGAGCAGTTCTTC.

In this sample, this clonotype is medium-sized (0.01 to 0.1%). The gene calls are TRBV29-1 and TRBJ2-4, with a tentative D call TRBD2 (6 bases). CDR1 and CDR2 (germline): SQVTM, ANQGSEA. V lost 7 bases and J lost 5, with 15 bases in between. CDR3 length: 13 residues. The CDR3 protein is CSATRGGENIQYF. The CDR3 nucleotides read TGCAGCGCCACCCGTGGAGGGGAAAACATTCAGTACTTC.